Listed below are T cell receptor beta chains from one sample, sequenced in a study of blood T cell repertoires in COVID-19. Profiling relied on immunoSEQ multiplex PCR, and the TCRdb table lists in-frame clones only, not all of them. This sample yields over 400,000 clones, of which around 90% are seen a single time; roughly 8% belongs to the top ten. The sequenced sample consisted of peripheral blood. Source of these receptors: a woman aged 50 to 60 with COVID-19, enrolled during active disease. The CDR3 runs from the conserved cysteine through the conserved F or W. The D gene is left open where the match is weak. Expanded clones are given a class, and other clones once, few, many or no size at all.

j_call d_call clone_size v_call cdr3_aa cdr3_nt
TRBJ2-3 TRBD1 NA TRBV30 CAWSLGTADTQYF TGTGCCTGGAGTCTTGGGACAGCAGATACGCAGTATTTT
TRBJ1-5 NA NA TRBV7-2 CASSTQGGQLFSNQPQHF TGTGCCAGCAGCACTCAAGGCGGACAACTATTTAGCAATCAGCCCCAGCATTTT
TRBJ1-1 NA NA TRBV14 CASSPRTAQFTEAFF TGTGCCAGCAGCCCACGGACAGCTCAGTTCACTGAAGCTTTCTTT
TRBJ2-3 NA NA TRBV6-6 CASRPTQGLYTDTQYF TGTGCCAGCAGGCCCACTCAGGGCCTATACACAGATACGCAGTATTTT
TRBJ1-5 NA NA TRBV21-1 CASSKGTISNQPQHF TGTGCCAGCAGCAAGGGGACAATTAGCAATCAGCCCCAGCATTTT
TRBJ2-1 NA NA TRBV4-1 CASSQESRGGPGEQFF TGCGCCAGCAGCCAAGAGAGTCGAGGGGGTCCGGGTGAGCAGTTCTTC
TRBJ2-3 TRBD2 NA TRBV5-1 CASDHGGVTDTQYF TGCGCCAGCGATCACGGGGGGGTTACAGATACGCAGTATTTT
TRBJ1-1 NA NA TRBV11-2 CASRFGQPGIWTEAFF TGTGCCAGCAGGTTTGGCCAGCCAGGGATTTGGACTGAAGCTTTCTTT
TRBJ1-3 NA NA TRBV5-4 CASSLVQGERNTIYF TGTGCCAGCAGCTTGGTACAGGGTGAAAGAAACACCATATATTTT
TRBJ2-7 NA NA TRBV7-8 CASSPRGRLRGEQYF TGTGCCAGCAGCCCGAGAGGAAGGCTCCGGGGCGAGCAGTACTTC
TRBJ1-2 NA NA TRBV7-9 CASTPGERDYGYTF TGTGCCAGCACCCCCGGCGAGAGGGACTATGGCTACACCTTC
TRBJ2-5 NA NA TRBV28 CASSLVQGRETQYF TGTGCCAGCAGTTTAGTCCAGGGAAGAGAGACCCAGTACTTC
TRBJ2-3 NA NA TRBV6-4 CASSDGPASDTQYF TGTGCCAGCAGTGACGGGCCCGCGTCGGATACGCAGTATTTT
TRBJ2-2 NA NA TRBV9 CASSNAGSGELFF TGTGCCAGCAGCAATGCGGGTTCCGGGGAGCTGTTTTTT
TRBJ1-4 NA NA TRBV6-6 CASSYRGGSNLEKLFF TGTGCCAGCAGTTATAGGGGAGGCAGCAACCTTGAAAAACTGTTTTTT
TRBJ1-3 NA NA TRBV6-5 CASSLDRIGNTIYF TGTGCCAGCAGCTTAGACAGGATAGGAAACACCATATATTTT
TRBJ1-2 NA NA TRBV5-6 CASSFESGYTF TGTGCCAGCAGCTTCGAGTCGGGCTACACCTTC
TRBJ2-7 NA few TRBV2 CASSFRDNGYEQYF TGTGCCAGCTCCTTCCGGGACAACGGCTACGAGCAGTACTTC
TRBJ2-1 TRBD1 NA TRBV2 CASRQGYNEQFF TGTGCCAGCCGACAGGGTTACAATGAGCAGTTCTTC
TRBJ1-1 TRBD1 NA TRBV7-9 CASAEGADTMNTEAFF TGTGCCAGCGCTGAGGGGGCGGACACCATGAACACTGAAGCTTTCTTT
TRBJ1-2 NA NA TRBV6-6 CASSPSGGYTF TGTGCCAGCAGCCCGTCGGGTGGCTACACCTTC
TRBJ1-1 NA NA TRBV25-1 CASRITGSTEAFF TGTGCCAGCAGAATCACAGGGAGCACTGAAGCTTTCTTT
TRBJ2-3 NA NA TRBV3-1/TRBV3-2 CASSRRAGRTDTQYF TGTGCCAGCAGCAGGCGAGCGGGTCGCACAGATACGCAGTATTTT
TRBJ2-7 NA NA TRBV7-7 CASSLERFGEQYF TGTGCCAGCAGCCTCGAGCGGTTTGGCGAGCAGTACTTC
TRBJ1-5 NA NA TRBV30 CAWRMGADQPQHF TGTGCCTGGAGAATGGGGGCCGATCAGCCCCAGCATTTT
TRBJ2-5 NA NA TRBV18 CASSRQETQYF TGTGCCAGCTCCCGCCAAGAGACCCAGTACTTC